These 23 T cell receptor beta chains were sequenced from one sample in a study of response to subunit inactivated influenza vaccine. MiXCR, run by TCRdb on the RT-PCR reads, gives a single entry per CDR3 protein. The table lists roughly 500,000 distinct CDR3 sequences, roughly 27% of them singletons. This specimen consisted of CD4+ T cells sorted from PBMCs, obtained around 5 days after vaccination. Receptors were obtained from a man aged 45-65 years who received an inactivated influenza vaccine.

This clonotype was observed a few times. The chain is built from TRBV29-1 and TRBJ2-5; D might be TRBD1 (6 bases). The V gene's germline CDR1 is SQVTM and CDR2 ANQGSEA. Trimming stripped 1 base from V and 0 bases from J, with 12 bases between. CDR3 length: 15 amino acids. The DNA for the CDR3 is TGCAGCGTTGAAGGAGGGGGACGGAACCAAGAGACCCAGTACTTC. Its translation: CSVEGGGRNQETQYF.

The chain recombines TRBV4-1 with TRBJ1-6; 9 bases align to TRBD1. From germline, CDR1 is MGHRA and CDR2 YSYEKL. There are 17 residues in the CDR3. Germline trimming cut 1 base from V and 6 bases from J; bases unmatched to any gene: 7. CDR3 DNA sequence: TGCGCCAGCAGCCAAGGAAAACAGGGGGCCCGTAATTCACCCCTCCACTTT. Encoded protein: CASSQGKQGARNSPLHF.

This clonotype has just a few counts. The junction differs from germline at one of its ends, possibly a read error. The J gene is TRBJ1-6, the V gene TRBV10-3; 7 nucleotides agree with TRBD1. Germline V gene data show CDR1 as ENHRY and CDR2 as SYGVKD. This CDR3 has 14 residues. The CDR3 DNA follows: TGTGCCATCAGTGGGGCAGGGGGGAATTCACCCCTCCATTTT. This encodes CAISGAGGNSPLHF.

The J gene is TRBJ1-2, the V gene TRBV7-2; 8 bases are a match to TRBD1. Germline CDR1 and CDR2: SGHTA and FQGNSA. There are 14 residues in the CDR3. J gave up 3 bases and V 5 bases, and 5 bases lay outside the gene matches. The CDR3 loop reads CASSEPTGDYGYTF. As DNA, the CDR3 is TGTGCCAGCAGCGAGCCGACAGGGGACTATGGCTACACCTTC.

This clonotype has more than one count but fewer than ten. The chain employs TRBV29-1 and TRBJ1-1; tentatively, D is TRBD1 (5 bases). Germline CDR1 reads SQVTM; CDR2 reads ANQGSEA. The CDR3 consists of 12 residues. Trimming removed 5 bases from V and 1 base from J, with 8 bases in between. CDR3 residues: CSVQGKNTEAFF. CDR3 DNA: TGCAGCGTTCAGGGAAAGAACACTGAAGCTTTCTTT.

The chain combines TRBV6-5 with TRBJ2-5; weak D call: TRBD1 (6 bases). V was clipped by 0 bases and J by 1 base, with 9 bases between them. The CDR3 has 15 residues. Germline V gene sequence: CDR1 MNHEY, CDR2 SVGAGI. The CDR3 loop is CASSYSMGAQETQYF. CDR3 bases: TGTGCCAGCAGTTACTCGATGGGGGCCCAAGAGACCCAGTACTTC.

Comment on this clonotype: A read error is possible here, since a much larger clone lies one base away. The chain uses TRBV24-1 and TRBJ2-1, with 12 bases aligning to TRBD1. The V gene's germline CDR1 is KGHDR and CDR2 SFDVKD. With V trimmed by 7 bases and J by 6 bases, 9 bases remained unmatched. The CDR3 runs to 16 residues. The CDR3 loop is CATSGSGTGGLNEQFF. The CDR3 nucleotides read TGTGCCACCAGCGGATCCGGGACAGGGGGCCTCAATGAGCAGTTCTTC.

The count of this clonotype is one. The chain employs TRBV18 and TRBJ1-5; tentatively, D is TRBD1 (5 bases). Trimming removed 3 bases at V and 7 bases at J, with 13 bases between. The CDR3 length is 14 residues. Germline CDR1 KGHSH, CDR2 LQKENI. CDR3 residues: CASSPLAGEQPQHF. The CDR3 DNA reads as TGTGCCAGCTCACCTCTAGCGGGGGAACAGCCCCAGCATTTT. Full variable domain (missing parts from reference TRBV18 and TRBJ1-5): NAGVMQNPRHLVRRRGQEARLRCSPMKGHSHVYWYRQLPEEGLKFMVYLQKENIIDESGMPKERFSAEFPKEGPSILRIQQVVRGDSAAYFCASSPLAGEQPQHFGDGTRLSIL.

The CDR3 sequence is CASSEHSGKETQYF. The CDR3 coding sequence is TGTGCCAGCAGTGAACATAGCGGTAAAGAGACCCAGTACTTC. The rearrangement joins TRBV6-1 to TRBJ2-5; a weak D match, TRBD2 (6 bases). The CDR3 runs 14 residues. CDR1 and CDR2 from the germline V gene are MNHNS and SASEGT. Trimming removed 2 bases at V and 3 bases at J, with 10 bases between.

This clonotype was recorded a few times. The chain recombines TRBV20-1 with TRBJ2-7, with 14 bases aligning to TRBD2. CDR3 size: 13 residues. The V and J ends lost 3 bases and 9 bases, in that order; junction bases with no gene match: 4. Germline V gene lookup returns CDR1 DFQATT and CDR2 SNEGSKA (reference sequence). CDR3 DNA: TGCAGTGCTAGTCCCGGGACTAGCGGGAGGCAGTACTTC. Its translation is CSASPGTSGRQYF.

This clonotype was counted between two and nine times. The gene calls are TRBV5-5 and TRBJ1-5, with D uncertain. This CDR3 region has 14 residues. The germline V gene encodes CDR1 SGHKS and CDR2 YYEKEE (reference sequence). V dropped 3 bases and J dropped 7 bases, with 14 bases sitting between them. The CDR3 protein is CASSWGSPGQPQHF. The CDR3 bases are TGTGCCAGCAGCTGGGGATCTCCGGGACAGCCCCAGCATTTT.

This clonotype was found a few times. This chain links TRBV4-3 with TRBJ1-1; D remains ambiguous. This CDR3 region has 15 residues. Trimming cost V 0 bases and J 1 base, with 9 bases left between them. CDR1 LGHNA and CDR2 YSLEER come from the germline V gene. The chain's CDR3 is CASSQDRRQNTEAFF. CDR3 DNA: TGCGCCAGCAGCCAAGACCGCAGACAGAACACTGAAGCTTTCTTT.

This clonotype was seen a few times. CDR3 nucleotide sequence: TGTGCCAGCAGCGAAGGGAAAGGACTTACCTCCGAGCAGTACTTC. This encodes CASSEGKGLTSEQYF. V gene TRBV9 combines with J gene TRBJ2-7; D possibly corresponds to TRBD2 (5 bases). V was cut by 3 bases and J by 6 bases, with 19 bases left in between. The CDR3 spans 15 residues. The germline CDR1 and CDR2 sequences are SGDLS and YYNGEE.

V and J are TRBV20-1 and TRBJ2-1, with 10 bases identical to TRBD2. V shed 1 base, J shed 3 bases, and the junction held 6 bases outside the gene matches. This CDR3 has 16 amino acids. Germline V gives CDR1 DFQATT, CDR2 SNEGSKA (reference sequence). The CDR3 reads CSARVSSGGIYNEQFF. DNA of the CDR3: TGCAGTGCTAGAGTGAGTAGCGGGGGGATCTACAATGAGCAGTTCTTC.

The CDR3 sequence: CASSFGSSGFTDTQYF. The CDR3 DNA reads TGTGCCAGCAGCTTTGGGTCTAGCGGATTCACAGATACGCAGTATTTT. The chain employs TRBV12-1 and TRBJ2-3; the DNA was not used to check the table's D call, TRBD2. TRBV12-1 is deemed a pseudogene. The CDR3 loop spans 16 amino acids.

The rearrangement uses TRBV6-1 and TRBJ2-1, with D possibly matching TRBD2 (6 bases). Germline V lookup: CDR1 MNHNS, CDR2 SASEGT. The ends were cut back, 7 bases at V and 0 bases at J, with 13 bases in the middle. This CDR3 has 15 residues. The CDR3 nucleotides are TGTGCCAGCATCGGGGGATGGAGCTCCTACAATGAGCAGTTCTTC. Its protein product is CASIGGWSSYNEQFF.

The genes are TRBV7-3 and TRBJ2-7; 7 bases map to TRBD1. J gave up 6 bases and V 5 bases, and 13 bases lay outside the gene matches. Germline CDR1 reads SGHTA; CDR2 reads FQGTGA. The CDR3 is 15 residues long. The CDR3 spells CASSPTRVAGGEQYF. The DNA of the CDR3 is TGTGCCAGCAGCCCAACTCGGGTCGCAGGGGGCGAGCAGTACTTC.

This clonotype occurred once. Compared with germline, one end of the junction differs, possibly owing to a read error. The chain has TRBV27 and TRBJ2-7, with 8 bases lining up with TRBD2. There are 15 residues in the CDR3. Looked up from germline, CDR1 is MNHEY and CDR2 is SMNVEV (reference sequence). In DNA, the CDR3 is TGTGCCACCAGTTTATCTGGGGGACTAGGGCGCGAGCAGTACTTC. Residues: CATSLSGGLGREQYF.

The CDR3, as DNA: TGTGCCAGTGCGGGGACACGAGGAAATCAGCCCCAGCATTTT. This gives the protein CASAGTRGNQPQHF. The J gene is TRBJ1-5, the V gene TRBV12-3 or TRBV12-4; possible D gene TRBD1, 6 bases. The CDR3 has 14 amino acids. The V end lost 9 bases, the J end lost 4 bases, and 16 bases lay between the germline ends.

The CDR3 here is CAISERSGDTGELFF. Written as DNA, the CDR3 is TGTGCCATCAGTGAACGGAGCGGAGACACCGGGGAGCTGTTTTTT. The J gene is TRBJ2-2, the V gene TRBV10-3; TRBD2 is a possible D gene (5 bases). The CDR3 extends over 15 amino acids. V was trimmed by 3 bases and J by 3 bases, leaving 11 bases between them. Germline values: CDR1 ENHRY, CDR2 SYGVKD.

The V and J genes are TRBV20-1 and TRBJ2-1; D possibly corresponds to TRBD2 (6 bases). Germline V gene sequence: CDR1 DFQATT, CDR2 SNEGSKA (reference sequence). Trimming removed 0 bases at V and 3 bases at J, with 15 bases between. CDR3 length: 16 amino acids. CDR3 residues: CSARDPHGGNYNEQFF. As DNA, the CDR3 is TGCAGTGCTAGAGATCCCCACGGGGGAAACTACAATGAGCAGTTCTTC.

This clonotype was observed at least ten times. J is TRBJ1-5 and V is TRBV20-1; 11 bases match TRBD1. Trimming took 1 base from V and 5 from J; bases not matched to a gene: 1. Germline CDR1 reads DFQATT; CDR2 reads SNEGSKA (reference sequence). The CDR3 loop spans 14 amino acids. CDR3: CSARGTGGDQPQHF. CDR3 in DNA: TGCAGTGCTAGAGGGACAGGGGGCGATCAGCCCCAGCATTTT.

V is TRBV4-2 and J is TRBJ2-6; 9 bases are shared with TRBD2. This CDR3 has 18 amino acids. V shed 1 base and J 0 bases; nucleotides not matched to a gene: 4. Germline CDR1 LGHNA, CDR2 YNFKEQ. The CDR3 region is CASSQAPAGGSGANVLTF. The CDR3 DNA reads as TGTGCCAGCAGCCAAGCCCCAGCGGGAGGCTCTGGGGCCAACGTCCTGACTTTC.